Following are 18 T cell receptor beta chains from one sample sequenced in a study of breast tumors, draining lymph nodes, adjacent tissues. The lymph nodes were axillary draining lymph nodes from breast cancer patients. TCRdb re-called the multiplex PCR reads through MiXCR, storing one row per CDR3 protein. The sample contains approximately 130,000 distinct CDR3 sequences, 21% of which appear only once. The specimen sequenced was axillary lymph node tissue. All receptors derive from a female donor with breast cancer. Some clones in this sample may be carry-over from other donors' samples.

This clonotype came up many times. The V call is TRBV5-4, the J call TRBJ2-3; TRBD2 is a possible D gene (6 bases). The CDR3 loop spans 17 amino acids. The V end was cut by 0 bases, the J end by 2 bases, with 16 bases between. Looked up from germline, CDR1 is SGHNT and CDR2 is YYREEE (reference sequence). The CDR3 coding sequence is TGTGCCAGCAGCTTGGGACTAGGTCCCAAGAACACAGATACGCAGTATTTT. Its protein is CASSLGLGPKNTDTQYF.

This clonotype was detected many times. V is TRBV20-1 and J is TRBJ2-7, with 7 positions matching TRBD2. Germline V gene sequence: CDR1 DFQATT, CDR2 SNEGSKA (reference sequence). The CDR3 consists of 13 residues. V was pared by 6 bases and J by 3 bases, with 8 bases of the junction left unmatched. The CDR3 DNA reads TGCAGTGCGTGGCTAGCGGAAGACTACGAGCAGTACTTC. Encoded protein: CSAWLAEDYEQYF.

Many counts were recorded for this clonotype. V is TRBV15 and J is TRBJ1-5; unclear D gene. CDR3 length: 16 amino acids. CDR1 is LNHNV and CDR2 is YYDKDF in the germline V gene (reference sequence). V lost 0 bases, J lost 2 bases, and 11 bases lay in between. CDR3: CATSRDTPRGNQPQHF. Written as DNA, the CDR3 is TGTGCCACCAGCAGAGATACCCCGAGGGGCAATCAGCCCCAGCATTTT.

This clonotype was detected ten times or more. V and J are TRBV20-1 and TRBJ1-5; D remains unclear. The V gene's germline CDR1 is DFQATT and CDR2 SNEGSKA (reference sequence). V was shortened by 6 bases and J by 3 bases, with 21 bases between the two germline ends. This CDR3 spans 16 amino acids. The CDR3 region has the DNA TGCAGTGCAAACTCGGGAGGGTCGAGATTCAATCAGCCCCAGCATTTT. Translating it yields CSANSGGSRFNQPQHF.

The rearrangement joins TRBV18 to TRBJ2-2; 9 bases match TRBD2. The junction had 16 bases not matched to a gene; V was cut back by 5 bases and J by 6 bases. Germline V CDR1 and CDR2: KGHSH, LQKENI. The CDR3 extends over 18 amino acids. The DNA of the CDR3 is TGTGCCAGCTCATCCCCGGAGCGGGGGGCTCCTTATCCCGGGGAGCTGTTTTTT. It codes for CASSSPERGAPYPGELFF.

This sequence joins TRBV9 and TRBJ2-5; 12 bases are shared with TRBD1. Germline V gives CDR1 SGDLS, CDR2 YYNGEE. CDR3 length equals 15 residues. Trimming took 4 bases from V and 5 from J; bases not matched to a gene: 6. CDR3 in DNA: TGTGCCAGCAGCCCCGGGACAGGGGGCTGGGAGACCCAGTACTTC. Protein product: CASSPGTGGWETQYF.

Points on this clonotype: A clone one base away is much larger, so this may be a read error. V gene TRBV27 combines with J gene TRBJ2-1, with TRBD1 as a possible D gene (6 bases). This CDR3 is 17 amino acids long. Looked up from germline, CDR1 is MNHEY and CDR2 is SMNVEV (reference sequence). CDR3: CVSRAPGGRGSYNEQFF. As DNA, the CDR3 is TGTGTCAGCAGGGCCCCGGGCGGTAGGGGGTCCTACAATGAGCAGTTCTTC.

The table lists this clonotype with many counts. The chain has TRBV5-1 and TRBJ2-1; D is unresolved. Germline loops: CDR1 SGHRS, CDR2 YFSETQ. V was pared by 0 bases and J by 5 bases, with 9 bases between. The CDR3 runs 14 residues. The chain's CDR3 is CASSLDGYNNEQFF. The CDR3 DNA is TGCGCCAGCAGCTTGGATGGATATAACAATGAGCAGTTCTTC.

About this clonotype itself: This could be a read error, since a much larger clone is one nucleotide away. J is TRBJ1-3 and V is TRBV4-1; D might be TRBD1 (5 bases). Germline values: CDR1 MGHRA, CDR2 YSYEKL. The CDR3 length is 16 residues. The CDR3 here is CASSQGPPSSGNTIHF. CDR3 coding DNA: TGCGCCAGCAGCCAGGGACCCCCGAGCTCTGGAAACACCATACATTTT.

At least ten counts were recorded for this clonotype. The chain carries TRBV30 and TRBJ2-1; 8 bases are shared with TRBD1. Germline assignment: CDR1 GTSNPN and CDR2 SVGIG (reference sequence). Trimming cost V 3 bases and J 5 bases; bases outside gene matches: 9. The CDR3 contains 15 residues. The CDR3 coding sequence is TGTGCCTGGAGCGAAGGACAGGGCCCCCACAATGAGCAGTTCTTC. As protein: CAWSEGQGPHNEQFF.

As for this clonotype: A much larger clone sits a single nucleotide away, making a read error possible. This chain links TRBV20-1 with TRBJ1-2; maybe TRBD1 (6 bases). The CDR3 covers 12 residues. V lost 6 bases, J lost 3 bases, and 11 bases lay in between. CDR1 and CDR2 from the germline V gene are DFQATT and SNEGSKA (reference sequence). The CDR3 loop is CSASKGDYGYTF. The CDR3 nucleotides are TGCAGTGCAAGCAAGGGGGACTATGGCTACACCTTC.

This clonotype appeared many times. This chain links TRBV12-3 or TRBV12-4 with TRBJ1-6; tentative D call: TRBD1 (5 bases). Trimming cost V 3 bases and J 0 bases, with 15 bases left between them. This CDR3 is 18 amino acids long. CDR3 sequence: CASSLGQGGSSYNSPLHF. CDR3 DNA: TGTGCCAGCAGTTTGGGTCAGGGTGGCAGCTCCTATAATTCACCCCTCCACTTT.

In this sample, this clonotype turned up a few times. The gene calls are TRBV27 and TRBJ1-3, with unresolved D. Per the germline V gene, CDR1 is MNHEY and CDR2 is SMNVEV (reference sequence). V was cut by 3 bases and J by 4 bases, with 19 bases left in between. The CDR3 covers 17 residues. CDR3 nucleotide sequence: TGTGCCAGCAGTTTCGGTCCGAGGTTTAGTCCCGGAAACACCATATATTTT. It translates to CASSFGPRFSPGNTIYF.

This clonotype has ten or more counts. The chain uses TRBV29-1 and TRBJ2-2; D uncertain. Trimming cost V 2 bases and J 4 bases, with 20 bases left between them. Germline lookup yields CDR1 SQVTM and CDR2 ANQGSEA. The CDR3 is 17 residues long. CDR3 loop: CSVERLPRFTATGELFF. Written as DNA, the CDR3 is TGCAGCGTTGAACGCCTACCTAGGTTTACGGCCACCGGGGAGCTGTTTTTT.

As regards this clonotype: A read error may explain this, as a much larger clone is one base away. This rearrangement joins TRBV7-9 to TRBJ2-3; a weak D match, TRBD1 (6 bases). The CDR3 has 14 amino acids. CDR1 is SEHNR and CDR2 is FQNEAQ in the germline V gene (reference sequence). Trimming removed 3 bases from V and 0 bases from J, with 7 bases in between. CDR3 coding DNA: TGTGCCAGCAGCTTTGACAGGAGCACAGATACGCAGTATTTT. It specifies CASSFDRSTDTQYF.

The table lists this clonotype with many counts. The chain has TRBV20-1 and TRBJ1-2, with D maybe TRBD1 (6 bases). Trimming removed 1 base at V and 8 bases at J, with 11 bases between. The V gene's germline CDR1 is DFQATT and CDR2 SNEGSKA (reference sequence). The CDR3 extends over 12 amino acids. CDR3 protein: CSARVGAVGYTF. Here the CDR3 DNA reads TGCAGTGCTAGAGTGGGGGCCGTCGGCTACACCTTC.

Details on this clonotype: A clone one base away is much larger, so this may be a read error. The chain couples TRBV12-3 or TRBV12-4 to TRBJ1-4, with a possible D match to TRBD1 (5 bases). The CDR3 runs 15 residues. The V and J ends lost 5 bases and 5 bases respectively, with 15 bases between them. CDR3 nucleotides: TGTGCCAGCAGTCAGGGACGGGGATTAAATGAAAAACTGTTTTTT. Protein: CASSQGRGLNEKLFF.

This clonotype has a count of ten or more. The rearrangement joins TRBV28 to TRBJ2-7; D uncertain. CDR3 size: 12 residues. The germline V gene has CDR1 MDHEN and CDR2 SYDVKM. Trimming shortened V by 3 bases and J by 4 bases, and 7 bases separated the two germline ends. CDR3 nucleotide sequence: TGTGCCAGCAGTTTGGGGTATTACGAGCAGTACTTC. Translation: CASSLGYYEQYF.